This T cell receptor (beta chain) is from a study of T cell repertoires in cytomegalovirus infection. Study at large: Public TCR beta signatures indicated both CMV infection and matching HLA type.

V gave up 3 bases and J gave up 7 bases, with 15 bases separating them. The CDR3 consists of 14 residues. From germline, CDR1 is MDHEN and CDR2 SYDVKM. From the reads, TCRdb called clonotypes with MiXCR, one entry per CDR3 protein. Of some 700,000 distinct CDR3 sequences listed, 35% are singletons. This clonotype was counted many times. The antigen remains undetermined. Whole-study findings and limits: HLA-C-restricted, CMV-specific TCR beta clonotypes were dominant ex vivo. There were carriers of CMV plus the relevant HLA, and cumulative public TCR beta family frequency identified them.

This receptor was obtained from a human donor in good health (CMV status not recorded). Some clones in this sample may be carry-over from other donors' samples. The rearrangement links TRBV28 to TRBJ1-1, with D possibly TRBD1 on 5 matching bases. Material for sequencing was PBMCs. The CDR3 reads CASSFIHGGSEAFF. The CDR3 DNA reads TGTGCCAGCAGTTTCATCCACGGGGGGAGTGAAGCTTTCTTT.